This T cell receptor beta chain was found in a study of T cell changes during pregnancy in multiple sclerosis. Germline V gene sequence: CDR1 ENHRY, CDR2 SYGVKD. CDR3 size: 15 residues. Trimming removed 6 bases from V and 7 bases from J; junction bases left unmatched: 6. The method was immunoSEQ multiplex PCR; TCRdb's version includes in-frame clones alone and lacks a portion of them. The sample records roughly 40,000 clones, about nine tenths being singletons. J is TRBJ1-6 and V is TRBV10-3; 10 positions agree with TRBD1. Sequences were derived from CD4+ T cells from peripheral blood mononuclear cells, sampled in the first trimester of pregnancy. The sequence was collected from a female donor with multiple sclerosis, enrolled in a pregnancy study. Written as DNA, the CDR3 is TGTGCCATCAGCCGACAGGGGGCGAAAAATTCACCCCTCCACTTT. This gives the protein CAISRQGAKNSPLHF.